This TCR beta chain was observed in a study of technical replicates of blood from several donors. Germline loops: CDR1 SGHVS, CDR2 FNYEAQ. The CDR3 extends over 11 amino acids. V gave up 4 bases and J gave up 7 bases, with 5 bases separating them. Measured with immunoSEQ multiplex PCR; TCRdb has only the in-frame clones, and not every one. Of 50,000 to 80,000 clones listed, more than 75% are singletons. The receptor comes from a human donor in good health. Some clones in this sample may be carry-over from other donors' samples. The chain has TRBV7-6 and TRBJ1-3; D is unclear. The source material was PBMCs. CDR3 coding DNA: TGTGCCAGCAGCTCGTCCAACACCATATATTTT. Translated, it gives CASSSSNTIYF.